The present TCR beta chain was sequenced within a study of blood T cells in healthy people across ages. Study as a whole: About one barcoded TCR beta cDNA was captured per two T cells. Study-wide findings and caveats: Estimates based on one million T cells were treated as lower bounds.

A word on this clonotype: Antigen specificity is unknown.

A second roughly 7 to 12 cycle PCR used barcoded and J-beta primers. Each TCR beta cDNA got a 12-nucleotide random molecular identifier. MiXCR, run by TCRdb on the 5' RACE reads, gives a single entry per CDR3 protein. The sample has some 760,000 distinct CDR3 sequences; around 25% are singletons. V was shortened by 7 bases and J by 3 bases, with 10 bases between the two germline ends. The CDR3 is 13 amino acids. These sequences were also reported in another study, on T cells of mothers and their children.

The receptor was derived from a boy younger than 18 in good health. The chain employs TRBV12-3 or TRBV12-4 and TRBJ1-5; D call uncertain. Sequencing was done on a sample of blood. The DNA for the CDR3 is TGTGCCAGCAAAGGTCTTCACAATCAGCCCCAGCATTTT. The encoded protein is CASKGLHNQPQHF.